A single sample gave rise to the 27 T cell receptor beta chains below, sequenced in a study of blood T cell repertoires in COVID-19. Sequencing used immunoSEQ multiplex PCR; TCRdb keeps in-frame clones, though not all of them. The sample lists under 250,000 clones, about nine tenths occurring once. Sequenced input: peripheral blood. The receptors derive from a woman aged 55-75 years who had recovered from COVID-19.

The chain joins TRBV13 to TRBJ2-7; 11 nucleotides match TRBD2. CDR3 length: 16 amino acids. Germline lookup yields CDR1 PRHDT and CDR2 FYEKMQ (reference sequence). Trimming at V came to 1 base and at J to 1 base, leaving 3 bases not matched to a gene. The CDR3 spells CASSLEGTSGSYEQYF. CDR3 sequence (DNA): TGTGCCAGCAGCTTAGAAGGGACTAGCGGTTCCTACGAGCAGTACTTC.

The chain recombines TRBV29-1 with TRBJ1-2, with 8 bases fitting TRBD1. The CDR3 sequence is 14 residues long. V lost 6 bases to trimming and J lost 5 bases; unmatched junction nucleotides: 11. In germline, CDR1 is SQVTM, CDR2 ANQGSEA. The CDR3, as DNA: TGCAGCGTGGTGGGCAGGGGGCTAGGGTATGGCTACACCTTC. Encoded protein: CSVVGRGLGYGYTF. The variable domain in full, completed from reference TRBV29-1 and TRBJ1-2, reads SAVISQKPSRDICQRGTSLTIQCQVDSQVTMMFWYRQQPGQSLTLIATANQGSEATYESGFVIDKFPISRPNLTFSTLTVSNMSPEDSSIYLCSVVGRGLGYGYTFGSGTRLTVV.

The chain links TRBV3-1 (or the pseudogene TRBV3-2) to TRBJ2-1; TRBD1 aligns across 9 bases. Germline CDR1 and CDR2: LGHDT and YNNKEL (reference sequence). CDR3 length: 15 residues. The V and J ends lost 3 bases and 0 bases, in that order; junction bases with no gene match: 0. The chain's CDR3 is CASSQGQGSYNEQFF. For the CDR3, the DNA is TGTGCCAGCAGCCAGGGACAGGGCTCCTACAATGAGCAGTTCTTC.

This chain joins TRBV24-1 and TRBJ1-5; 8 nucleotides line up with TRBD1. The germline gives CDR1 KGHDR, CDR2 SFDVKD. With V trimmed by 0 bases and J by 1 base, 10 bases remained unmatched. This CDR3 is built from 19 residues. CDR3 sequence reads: CATSDLQESQGASNQPQHF. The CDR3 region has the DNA TGTGCCACCAGTGATTTGCAAGAGTCCCAGGGGGCGAGCAATCAGCCCCAGCATTTT.

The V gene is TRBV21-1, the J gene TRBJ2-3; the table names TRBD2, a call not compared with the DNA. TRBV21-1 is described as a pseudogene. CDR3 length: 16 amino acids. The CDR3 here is CASSKVVGGKADTQYF. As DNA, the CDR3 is TGTGCCAGCAGCAAAGTAGTTGGGGGGAAAGCAGATACGCAGTATTTT.

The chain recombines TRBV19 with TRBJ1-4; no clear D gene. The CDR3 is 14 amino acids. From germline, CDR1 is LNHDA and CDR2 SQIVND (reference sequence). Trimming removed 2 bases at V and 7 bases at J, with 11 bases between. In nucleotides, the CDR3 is TGTGCCAGTAGTATAAGAGGGATGGGTGAAAAACTGTTTTTT. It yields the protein CASSIRGMGEKLFF.

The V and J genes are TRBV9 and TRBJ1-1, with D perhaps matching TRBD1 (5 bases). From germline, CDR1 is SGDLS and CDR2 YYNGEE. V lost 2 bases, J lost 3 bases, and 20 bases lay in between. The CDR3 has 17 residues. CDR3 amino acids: CASSVPRVAERDTEAFF. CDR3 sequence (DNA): TGTGCCAGCAGCGTCCCCAGGGTAGCGGAAAGGGACACTGAAGCTTTCTTT.

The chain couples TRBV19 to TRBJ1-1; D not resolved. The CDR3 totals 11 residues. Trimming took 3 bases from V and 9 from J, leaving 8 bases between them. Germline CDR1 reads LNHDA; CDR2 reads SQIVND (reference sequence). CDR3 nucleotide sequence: TGTGCCAGTAGTATCGGTTTTAAAGCTTTCTTT. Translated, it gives CASSIGFKAFF.

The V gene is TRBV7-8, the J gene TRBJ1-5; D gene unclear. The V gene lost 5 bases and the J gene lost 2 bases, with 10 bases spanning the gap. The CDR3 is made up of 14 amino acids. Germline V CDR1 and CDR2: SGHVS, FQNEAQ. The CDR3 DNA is TGTGCCAGCAGCAGGAGTATGGGCAATCAGCCCCAGCATTTT. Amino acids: CASSRSMGNQPQHF.

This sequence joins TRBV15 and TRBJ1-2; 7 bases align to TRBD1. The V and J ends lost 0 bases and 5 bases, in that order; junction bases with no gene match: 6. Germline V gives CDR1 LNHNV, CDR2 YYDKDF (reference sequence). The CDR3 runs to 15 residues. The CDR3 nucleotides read TGTGCCACCAGCAGAGAGACAGGGTTAGGGTATGGCTACACCTTC. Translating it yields CATSRETGLGYGYTF.

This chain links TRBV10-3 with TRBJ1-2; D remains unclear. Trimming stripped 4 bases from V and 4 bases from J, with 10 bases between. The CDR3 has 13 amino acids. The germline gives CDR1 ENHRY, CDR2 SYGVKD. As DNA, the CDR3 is TGTGCCATCAGTGCACCGCAGCGCTATGGCTACACCTTC. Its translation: CAISAPQRYGYTF.

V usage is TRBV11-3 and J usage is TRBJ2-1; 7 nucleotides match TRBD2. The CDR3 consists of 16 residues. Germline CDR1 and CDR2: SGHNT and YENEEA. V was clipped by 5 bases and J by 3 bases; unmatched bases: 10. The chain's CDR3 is CASSLGGGVFYNEQFF. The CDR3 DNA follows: TGTGCCAGCAGCCTGGGTGGGGGGGTATTCTACAATGAGCAGTTCTTC.

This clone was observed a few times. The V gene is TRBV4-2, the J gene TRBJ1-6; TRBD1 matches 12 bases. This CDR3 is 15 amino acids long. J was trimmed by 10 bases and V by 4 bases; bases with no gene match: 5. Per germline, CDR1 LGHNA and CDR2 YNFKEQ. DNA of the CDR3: TGTGCCAGCAGCCTGGGGACAGGGGGCGACTCACCCCTCCACTTT. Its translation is CASSLGTGGDSPLHF.

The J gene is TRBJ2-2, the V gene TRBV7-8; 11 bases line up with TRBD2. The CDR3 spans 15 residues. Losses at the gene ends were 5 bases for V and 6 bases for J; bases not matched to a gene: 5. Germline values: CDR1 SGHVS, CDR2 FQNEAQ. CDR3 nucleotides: TGTGCCAGCAGCGTTAGCGGGGGGGACGCCGGGGAGCTGTTTTTT. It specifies CASSVSGGDAGELFF. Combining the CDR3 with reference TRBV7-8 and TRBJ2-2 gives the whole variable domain GAGVSQSPRYKVAKRGQDVALRCDPISGHVSLFWYQQALGQGPEFLTYFQNEAQLDKSGLPSDRFFAERPEGSVSTLKIQRTQQEDSAVYLCASSVSGGDAGELFFGEGSRLTVL.

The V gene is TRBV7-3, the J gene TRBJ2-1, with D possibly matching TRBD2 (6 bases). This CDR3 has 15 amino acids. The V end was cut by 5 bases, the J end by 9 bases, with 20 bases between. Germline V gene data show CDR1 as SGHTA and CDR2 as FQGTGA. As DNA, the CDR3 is TGTGCCAGCAGCACCCAGAGGAGGGGCGCGGGTGAGCAGTTCTTC. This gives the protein CASSTQRRGAGEQFF. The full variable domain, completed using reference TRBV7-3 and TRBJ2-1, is GAGVSQTPSNKVTEKGKYVELRCDPISGHTALYWYRQSLGQGPEFLIYFQGTGAADDSGLPNDRFFAVRPEGSVSTLKIQRTERGDSAVYLCASSTQRRGAGEQFFGPGTRLTVL.

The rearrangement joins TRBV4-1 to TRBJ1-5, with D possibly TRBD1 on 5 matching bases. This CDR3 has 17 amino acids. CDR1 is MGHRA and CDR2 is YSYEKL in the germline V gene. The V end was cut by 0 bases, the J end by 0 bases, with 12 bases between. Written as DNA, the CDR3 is TGCGCCAGCAGCCAAGATCACGGGGGTTATAGCAATCAGCCCCAGCATTTT. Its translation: CASSQDHGGYSNQPQHF.

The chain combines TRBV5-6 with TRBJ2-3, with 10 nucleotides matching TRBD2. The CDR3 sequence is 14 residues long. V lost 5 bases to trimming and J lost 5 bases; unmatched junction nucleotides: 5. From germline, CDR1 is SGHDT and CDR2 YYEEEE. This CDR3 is CASRQASGGDTQYF. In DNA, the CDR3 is TGTGCCAGCAGACAGGCTAGCGGGGGAGATACGCAGTATTTT.

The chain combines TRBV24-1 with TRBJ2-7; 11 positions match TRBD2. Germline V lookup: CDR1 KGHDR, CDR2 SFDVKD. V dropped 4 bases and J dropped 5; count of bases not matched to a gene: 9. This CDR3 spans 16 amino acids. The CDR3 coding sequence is TGTGCCACCAGTGACCCCTCGGCTAGCGGGGGGAACGAGCAGTACTTC. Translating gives CATSDPSASGGNEQYF.

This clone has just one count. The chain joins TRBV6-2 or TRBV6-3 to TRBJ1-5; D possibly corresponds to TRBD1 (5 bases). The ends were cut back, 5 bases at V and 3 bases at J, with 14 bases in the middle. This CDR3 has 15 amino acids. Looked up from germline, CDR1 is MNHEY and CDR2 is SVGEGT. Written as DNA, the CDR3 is TGTGCCAGCAGTCCCCCGGGGGGATTCAATCAGCCCCAGCATTTT. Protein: CASSPPGGFNQPQHF.

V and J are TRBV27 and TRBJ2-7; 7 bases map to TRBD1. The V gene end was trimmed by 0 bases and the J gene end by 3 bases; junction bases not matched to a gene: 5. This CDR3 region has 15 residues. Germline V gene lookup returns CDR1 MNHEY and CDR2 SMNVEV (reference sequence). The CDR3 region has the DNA TGTGCCAGCAGTTTATCAGCTAACAGGGGCTACGAGCAGTACTTC. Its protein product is CASSLSANRGYEQYF.

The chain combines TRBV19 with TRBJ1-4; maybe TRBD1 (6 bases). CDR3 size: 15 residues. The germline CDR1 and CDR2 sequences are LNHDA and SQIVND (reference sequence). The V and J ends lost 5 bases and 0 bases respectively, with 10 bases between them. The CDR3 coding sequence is TGTGCCAGTAGTTCATCAGGGGCAACTAATGAAAAACTGTTTTTT. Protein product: CASSSSGATNEKLFF.

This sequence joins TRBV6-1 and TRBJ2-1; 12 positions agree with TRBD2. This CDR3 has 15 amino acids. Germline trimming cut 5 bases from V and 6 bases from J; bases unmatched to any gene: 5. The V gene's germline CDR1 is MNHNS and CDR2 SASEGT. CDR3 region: CASSTGLAGTNEQFF. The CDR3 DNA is TGTGCCAGCAGTACAGGACTAGCGGGGACCAATGAGCAGTTCTTC.

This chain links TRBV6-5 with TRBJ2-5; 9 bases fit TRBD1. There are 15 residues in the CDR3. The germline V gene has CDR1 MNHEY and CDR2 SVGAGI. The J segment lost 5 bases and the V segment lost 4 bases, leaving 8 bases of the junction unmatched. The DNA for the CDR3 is TGTGCCAGCAGTTTCCGGGACAGGGCGTGGGAGACCCAGTACTTC. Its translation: CASSFRDRAWETQYF.

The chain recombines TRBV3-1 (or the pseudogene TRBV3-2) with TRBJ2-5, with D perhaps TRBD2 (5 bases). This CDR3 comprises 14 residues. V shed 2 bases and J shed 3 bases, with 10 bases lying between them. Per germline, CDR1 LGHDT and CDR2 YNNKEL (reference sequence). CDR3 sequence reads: CASSQSTIKETQYF. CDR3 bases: TGTGCCAGCAGCCAATCGACTATTAAAGAGACCCAGTACTTC.

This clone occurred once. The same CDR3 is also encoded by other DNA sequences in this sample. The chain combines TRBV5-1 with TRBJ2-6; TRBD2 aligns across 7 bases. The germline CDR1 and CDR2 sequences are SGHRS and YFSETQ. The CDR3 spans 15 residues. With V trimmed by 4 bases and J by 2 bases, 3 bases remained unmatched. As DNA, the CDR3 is TGCGCCAGCAGCCTCGCGGGGGCTGGGGCCAACGTCCTGACTTTC. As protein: CASSLAGAGANVLTF. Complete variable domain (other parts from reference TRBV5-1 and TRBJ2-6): KAGVTQTPRYLIKTRGQQVTLSCSPISGHRSVSWYQQTPGQGLQFLFEYFSETQRNKGNFPGRFSGRQFSNSRSEMNVSTLELGDSALYLCASSLAGAGANVLTFGAGSRLTVL.

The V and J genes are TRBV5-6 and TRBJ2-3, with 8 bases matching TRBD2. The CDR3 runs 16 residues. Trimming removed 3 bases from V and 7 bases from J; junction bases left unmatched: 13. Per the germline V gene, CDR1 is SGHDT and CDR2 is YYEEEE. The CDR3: CASSWEIGGEENTQYF. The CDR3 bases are TGTGCCAGCAGCTGGGAGATCGGGGGGGAGGAGAATACGCAGTATTTT. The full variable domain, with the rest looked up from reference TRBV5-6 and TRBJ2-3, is DAGVTQSPTHLIKTRGQQVTLRCSPKSGHDTVSWYQQALGQGPQFIFQYYEEEERQRGNFPDRFSGHQFPNYSSELNVNALLLGDSALYLCASSWEIGGEENTQYFGPGTRLTVL.

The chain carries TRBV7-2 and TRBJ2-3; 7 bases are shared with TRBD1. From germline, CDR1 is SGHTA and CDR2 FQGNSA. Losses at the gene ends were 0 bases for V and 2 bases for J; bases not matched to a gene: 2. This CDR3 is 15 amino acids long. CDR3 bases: TGTGCCAGCAGCTTAGCGGGACAGACCACAGATACGCAGTATTTT. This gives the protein CASSLAGQTTDTQYF.